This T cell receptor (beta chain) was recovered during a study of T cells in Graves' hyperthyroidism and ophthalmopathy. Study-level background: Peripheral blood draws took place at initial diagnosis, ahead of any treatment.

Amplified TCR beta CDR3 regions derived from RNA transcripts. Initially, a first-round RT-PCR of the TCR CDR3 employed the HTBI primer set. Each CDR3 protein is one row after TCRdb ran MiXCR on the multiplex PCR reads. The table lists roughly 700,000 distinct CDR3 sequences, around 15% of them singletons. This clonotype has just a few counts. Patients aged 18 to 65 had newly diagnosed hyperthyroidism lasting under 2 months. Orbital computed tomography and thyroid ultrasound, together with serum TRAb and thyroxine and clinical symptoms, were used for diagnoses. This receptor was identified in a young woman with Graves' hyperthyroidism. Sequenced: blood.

This chain's CDR3 is CASSARGQGVFPNYGYTF. The CDR3 nucleotides read TGTGCCAGCAGCGCTCGGGGCCAGGGAGTTTTCCCTAACTATGGCTACACCTTC. The J gene is TRBJ1-2, the V gene TRBV9, with D possibly being TRBD1 (5 bases). The V gene lost 3 bases and the J gene lost 0 bases, with 21 bases spanning the gap. Germline assignment: CDR1 SGDLS and CDR2 YYNGEE. CDR3 size: 18 residues.